This T cell receptor beta chain stems from a study of PD-1 blockade in classical Hodgkin lymphoma. Each patient's relapse followed autologous stem cell transplantation, and brentuximab vedotin exposure varied. Assay: immunoSEQ multiplex PCR; the TCRdb copy retains only in-frame clones and omits some. The table has about 94,000 clones, 89% seen once. This clone appeared a single time. The germline gives CDR1 MDHEN, CDR2 SYDVKM. The CDR3 has 11 residues. Trimming took off 2 bases at V and 6 bases at J, with 2 bases between the two ends. The J gene is TRBJ1-5, the V gene TRBV28; D not certain. The sequencing here drew on peripheral blood mononuclear cells (PBMCs), taken before the second cycle of nivolumab. The sequence came from a human donor with classical Hodgkin lymphoma. The CDR3 DNA follows: TGTGCCAGCAGTTTAAGTCAGCCCCAGCATTTT. Residues: CASSLSQPQHF.